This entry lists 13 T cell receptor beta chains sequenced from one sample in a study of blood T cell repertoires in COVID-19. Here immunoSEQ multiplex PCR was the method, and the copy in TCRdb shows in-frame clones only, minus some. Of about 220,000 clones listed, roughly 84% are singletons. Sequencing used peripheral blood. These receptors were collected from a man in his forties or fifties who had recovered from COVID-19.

For the CDR3, the DNA is TGTGCCAGCAGACGACAGGGGGGTTCCTATGGCTACACCTTC. As protein: CASRRQGGSYGYTF. The rearrangement uses TRBV28 and TRBJ1-2; 9 bases line up with TRBD1. This CDR3 has 14 amino acids. Looked up from germline, CDR1 is MDHEN and CDR2 is SYDVKM. V lost 6 bases to trimming and J lost 4 bases; unmatched junction nucleotides: 6.

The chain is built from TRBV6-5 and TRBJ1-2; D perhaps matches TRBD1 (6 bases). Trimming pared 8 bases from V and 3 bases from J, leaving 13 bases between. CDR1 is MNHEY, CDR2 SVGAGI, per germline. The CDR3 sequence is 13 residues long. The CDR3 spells CASHGTPDYGYTF. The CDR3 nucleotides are TGTGCCAGCCATGGGACACCGGACTATGGCTACACCTTC.

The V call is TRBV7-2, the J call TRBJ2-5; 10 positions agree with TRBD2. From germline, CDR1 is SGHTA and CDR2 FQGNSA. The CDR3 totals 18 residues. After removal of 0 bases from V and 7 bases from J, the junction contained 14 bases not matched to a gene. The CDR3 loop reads CASSLALIAGGRGRTQYF. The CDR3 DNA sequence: TGTGCCAGCAGCTTAGCGTTAATAGCGGGAGGCCGGGGGCGGACCCAGTACTTC.

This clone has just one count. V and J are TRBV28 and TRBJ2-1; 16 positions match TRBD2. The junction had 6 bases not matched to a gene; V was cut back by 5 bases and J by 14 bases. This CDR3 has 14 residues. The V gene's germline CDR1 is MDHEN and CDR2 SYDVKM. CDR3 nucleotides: TGTGCCAGCAGTACCCTGGGACTAGCGGGGGGGAAGTTCTTC. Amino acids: CASSTLGLAGGKFF. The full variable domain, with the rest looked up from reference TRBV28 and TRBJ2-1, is DVKVTQSSRYLVKRTGEKVFLECVQDMDHENMFWYRQDPGLGLRLIYFSYDVKMKEKGDIPEGYSVSREKKERFSLILESASTNQTSMYLCASSTLGLAGGKFFGPGTRLTVL.

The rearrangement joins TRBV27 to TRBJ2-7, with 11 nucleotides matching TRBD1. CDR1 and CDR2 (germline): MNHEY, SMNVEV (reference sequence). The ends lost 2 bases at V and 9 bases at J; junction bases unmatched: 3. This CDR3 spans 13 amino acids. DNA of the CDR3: TGTGCCAGCAGTTTAAGGACAGGGGGCCGGCAGTACTTC. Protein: CASSLRTGGRQYF.

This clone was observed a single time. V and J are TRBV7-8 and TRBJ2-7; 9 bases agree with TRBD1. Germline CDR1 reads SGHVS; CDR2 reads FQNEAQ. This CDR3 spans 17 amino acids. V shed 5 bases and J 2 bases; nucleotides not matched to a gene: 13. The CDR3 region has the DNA TGTGCCAGCAGCCCCTTCCCGCCGGGACAGGGACCCTACGAGCAGTACTTC. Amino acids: CASSPFPPGQGPYEQYF.

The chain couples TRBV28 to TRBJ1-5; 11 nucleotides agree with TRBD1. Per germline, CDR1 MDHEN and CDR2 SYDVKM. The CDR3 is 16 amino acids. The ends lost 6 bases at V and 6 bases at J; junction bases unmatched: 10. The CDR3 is CASSGQGARGSQPQHF. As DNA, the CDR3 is TGTGCCAGCAGCGGACAGGGGGCGCGAGGGTCTCAGCCCCAGCATTTT.

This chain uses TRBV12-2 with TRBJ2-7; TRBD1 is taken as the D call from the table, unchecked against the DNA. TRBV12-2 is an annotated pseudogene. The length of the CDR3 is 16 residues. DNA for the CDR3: TGTGCAAGTCGCTTAGCGAGGACAGGGGGCCGCGGCTTTACTTGGTGG. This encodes CASRLARTGGRGFTWW.

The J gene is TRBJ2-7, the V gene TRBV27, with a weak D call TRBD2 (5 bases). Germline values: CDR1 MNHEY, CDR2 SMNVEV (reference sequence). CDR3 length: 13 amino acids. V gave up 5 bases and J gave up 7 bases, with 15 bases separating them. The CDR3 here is CASSVGLEREQYF. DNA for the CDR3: TGTGCCAGCAGTGTAGGACTGGAAAGGGAGCAGTACTTC.

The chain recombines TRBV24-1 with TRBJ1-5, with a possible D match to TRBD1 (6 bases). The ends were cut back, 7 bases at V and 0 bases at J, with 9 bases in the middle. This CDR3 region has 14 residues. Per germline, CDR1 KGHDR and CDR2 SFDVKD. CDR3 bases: TGTGCCACCAGCCCAGGGGATAGCAATCAGCCCCAGCATTTT. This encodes CATSPGDSNQPQHF.

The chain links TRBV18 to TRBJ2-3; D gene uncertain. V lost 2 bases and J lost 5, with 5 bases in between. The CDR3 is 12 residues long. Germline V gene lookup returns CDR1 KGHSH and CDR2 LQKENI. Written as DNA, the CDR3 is TGTGCCAGCTCACCAAGCCTAGATACGCAGTATTTT. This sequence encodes CASSPSLDTQYF.

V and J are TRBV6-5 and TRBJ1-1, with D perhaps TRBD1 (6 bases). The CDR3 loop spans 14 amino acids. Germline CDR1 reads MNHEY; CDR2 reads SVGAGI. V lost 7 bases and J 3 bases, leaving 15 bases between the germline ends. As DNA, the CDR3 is TGTGCCAGCAAGCTCACAGGGATTGACACTGAAGCTTTCTTT. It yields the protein CASKLTGIDTEAFF.

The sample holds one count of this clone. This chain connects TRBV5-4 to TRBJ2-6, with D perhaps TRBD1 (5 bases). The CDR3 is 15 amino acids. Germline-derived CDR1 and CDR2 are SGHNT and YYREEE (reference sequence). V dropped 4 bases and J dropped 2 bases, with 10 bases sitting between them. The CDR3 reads CASSLPRAGANVLTF. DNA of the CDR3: TGTGCCAGCAGCCTGCCCAGGGCTGGGGCCAACGTCCTGACTTTC.